This T cell receptor (beta chain) was documented in a study of blood T cell repertoires in COVID-19. Turning to the study itself: Nucleic acid was either cDNA or gDNA, and it came from T cells, B-cell-depleted T cells, or PBMCs.

With 4 bases removed from V and 6 bases from J, the gap between germline ends came to 11 bases. Germline V gene sequence: CDR1 SGDLS, CDR2 YYNGEE. The CDR3 extends over 12 amino acids. Original analysis: Amplifying reference gene primers gave estimates of nucleated cell counts. Measured with immunoSEQ multiplex PCR; TCRdb has only the in-frame clones, and not every one. V and J calls and clone size are given by that table; D and trimming were obtained from the DNA. The sample consists of 130,000 to 150,000 clones, more than 75% of them appearing once. This clone was detected only once. The chain uses TRBV9 and TRBJ2-7, with D unclear. Sequencing input: PBMCs or T cells enriched from blood (not recorded which). The receptor was derived from a man between 60 and 70 years old who had recovered from COVID-19. In nucleotides, the CDR3 is TGTGCCAGCAGCACTCACCTAGGCGAGCAGTACTTC. This translates into CASSTHLGEQYF.